This T cell receptor (beta chain) comes out of a study of cytotoxic CD8 clonotypes in ibrutinib-treated CLL (dated by TCRdb to the early 2020s). In the study overall: In this cohort, more than 14 patients were treatment-naive and some 10 were relapsed/refractory, while approximately 18 had unmutated IGHV. Of the 90 or so people in the trial, roughly 27 had longitudinal samples available. Every sample from remission and from progressive disease was obtained while the patients were still on ibrutinib. The response samples were drawn at a median of approximately 11 months into treatment, with a range of about 6 to 40 months. Cryopreserved peripheral blood mononuclear cells were collected at three points: before therapy, at response, and at either sustained remission or disease progression. On average, each sample had hundreds of thousands of productive templates and tens of thousands of productive rearrangements. Partial responses were observed in about 24 patients and complete responses in 2; after a median follow-up of around 68 months, remission was maintained in 14 patients and progression was observed in some 12. The study at large found these results: Clonality rose at ibrutinib response, remained stable during sustained remission, and dropped back toward baseline at progression. Baseline clonality exceeded that of age-matched healthy donors and correlated strongly with circulating CD8+ T-cell counts. Public clonotypes were rare and either shrank or stayed stable during treatment, and the rise in clonality at ibrutinib response reflected expansion of private clonotypes. Sustained-remission and progressing patients did not have matched sampling times, and lymph node repertoires were not examined.

Germline trimming: 5 bases from V, 6 bases from J; junction bases outside gene matches: 6. The CDR3 measures 14 amino acids from cysteine to phenylalanine. Kept here is only the CDR3 DNA, which spans 42 bases and is read in frame from base 1. CDR1 and CDR2 are read off the germline V gene as MDHEN and SYDVKM. What this sample's time point label stands for: less than 30 months on ibrutinib. For TCR beta library preparation, 1.5 to 2.5 micrograms of genomic DNA were extracted from the cryopreserved PBMCs. Longitudinal blood samples from CLL patients on ibrutinib monotherapy underwent high-throughput TCR beta sequencing. Patients were enrolled in a phase 2 open-label single-center ibrutinib monotherapy trial. A MiSeq instrument was used for deep resolution sequencing, which targeted depths ranging from 1 in 1 million up to 1 in 200,000 T cells, with coverage averaging 10x for each clonotype. The immunoSEQ hsTCRB Kit was used to generate the TCR beta libraries. The authors processed their data as follows. The data were analyzed with ImmunoSEQ Analyzer and ImmunoSEQ Data Assistant, and V, D and J gene assignments followed IMGT definitions. Clonality, which ranges from 0 to 1, was calculated as one minus the normalized Shannon entropy of productive rearrangement frequencies. Public clonotype analysis was restricted to overrepresented clonotypes comprising at least 0.05% of each patient's repertoire. Fewer than 15 repertoires from age-matched healthy donors, obtained from immuneACCESS, served as clonality controls. The immuneACCESS repertoire file appears here via TCRdb, limited to in-frame rearrangements. These files lack a portion of the clones; in checked studies, under half of the deficit traces to unresolved V genes, and the cause of the others is not known. The V and J calls and clone size were taken over from that table, and D and trimming were inferred from the DNA. In this sample the table shows 140,000 to 150,000 clones, approximately 80% of which occur a single time. 4.5% to 6.5% of the sample is taken by the ten largest.

About this clone itself: What antigen it recognizes has not been identified. There are no base qualities to consult, and no much larger clone falls within one base.

The chain is encoded by TRBV28 joined to TRBJ1-5, with 8 bases in between that match TRBD1. The starting material was PBMCs, obtained after 24 months of ibrutinib treatment. The receptor comes from a human donor with chronic lymphocytic leukemia. The sequence in DNA is TGTGCCAGCAGTCAGACAGGGGTGGGTCAGCCCCAGCATTTT. Its translation is CASSQTGVGQPQHF.